A selection of T cell receptor beta chains follows, all from one sample in a study of identifying expanded T cells in peripheral blood. Profiling relied on immunoSEQ multiplex PCR, and the TCRdb table lists in-frame clones only, not all of them. The table has about 110,000 clones, about 89% seen once. Sequencing input: blood. These receptors were taken from a person aged 18 to 70 in good health. Each CDR3 is given with its conserved first and last residue. A D gene is named only where the DNA matches it firmly. Size is omitted from some rows. Given values are once, few, many or a class for expanded clones.

J: TRBJ1-1
D: TRBD1
size: once
V: TRBV28
length: 13
CDR3: CASSEQGSTEAFF
DNA: TGTGCCAGCAGTGAACAGGGGAGCACTGAAGCTTTCTTT

J: TRBJ2-5
D: .
size: .
V: TRBV15
length: 15
CDR3: CATSRDRNGAKTQYF
DNA: TGTGCCACCAGCAGAGATCGGAACGGTGCGAAGACCCAGTACTTC

J: TRBJ1-3
D: .
size: .
V: TRBV7-2
length: 14
CDR3: CASSFGGETPTIYF
DNA: TGTGCCAGCAGCTTCGGGGGAGAAACGCCGACCATATATTTT

J: TRBJ2-3
D: .
size: .
V: TRBV5-1
length: 13
CDR3: CASSGTGEDTQYF
DNA: TGCGCCAGCAGCGGTACGGGGGAGGATACGCAGTATTTT

J: TRBJ2-5
D: TRBD2
size: .
V: TRBV14
length: 15
CDR3: CASSRTSGVWETQYF
DNA: TGTGCCAGCAGCCGTACTAGCGGGGTGTGGGAGACCCAGTACTTC

J: TRBJ2-7
D: TRBD2
size: .
V: TRBV4-2
length: 15
CDR3: CASSQVPSGGYEQYF
DNA: TGTGCCAGCAGCCAAGTTCCTAGCGGGGGCTACGAGCAGTACTTC

J: TRBJ2-7
D: .
size: .
V: TRBV7-6
length: 16
CDR3: CASSLGVGRGTNEQYF
DNA: TGTGCCAGCAGCTTAGGGGTGGGCAGGGGAACAAACGAGCAGTACTTC

J: TRBJ1-3
D: .
size: .
V: TRBV6-1
length: 13
CDR3: CASSEEVGNTIYF
DNA: TGTGCCAGCAGTGAAGAAGTTGGAAACACCATATATTTT

J: TRBJ2-7
D: .
size: .
V: TRBV5-6
length: 14
CDR3: CASSFPTGSYEQYF
DNA: TGTGCCAGCAGCTTCCCGACAGGATCCTACGAGCAGTACTTC

J: TRBJ2-2
D: .
size: .
V: TRBV2
length: 13
CDR3: CASRSGLAGELFF
DNA: TGTGCCAGCAGATCCGGACTCGCCGGGGAGCTGTTTTTT

J: TRBJ2-7
D: TRBD1
size: .
V: TRBV6-1
length: 15
CDR3: CASRGGTGGSYEQYF
DNA: TGTGCCAGCCGAGGCGGGACAGGGGGTTCCTACGAGCAGTACTTC